The rows below give T cell receptor beta chains drawn from one sample of a study of blood T cell repertoires in COVID-19. Libraries were prepared by immunoSEQ multiplex PCR; TCRdb keeps only in-frame clonotypes and omits some of them. The sample contains around 120,000 clones, over 70% of which appear only once. The specimen was peripheral blood. Receptors were obtained from a man between 65 and 85 years old with acute or convalescent COVID-19. The CDR3 runs from the conserved cysteine through the conserved F or W. D genes are given only for firm matches. Size values are once, few and many counts, or a class for expanded clones, and some rows have none.

j_call	clone_size	v_call	d_call	cdr3_aa	cdr3_nt
TRBJ1-3	-	TRBV10-3	-	CAIMGGTGNTIYF	TGTGCCATCATGGGGGGGACTGGAAACACCATATATTTT
TRBJ2-5	-	TRBV18	-	CASSQTTVSQETQYF	TGTGCCAGCTCGCAGACGACAGTAAGCCAAGAGACCCAGTACTTC
TRBJ1-1	-	TRBV6-6	-	CASIRDRRGPNTEAFF	TGTGCCAGCATTAGAGACAGGAGAGGGCCCAACACTGAAGCTTTCTTT
TRBJ1-5	-	TRBV18	TRBD1	CASSPDRASNQPQHF	TGTGCCAGCTCACCCGACAGGGCCTCAAATCAGCCCCAGCATTTT
TRBJ2-5	-	TRBV18	TRBD2	CASSPLTSGGSGTQYF	TGTGCCAGCTCCCCTCTGACTAGCGGGGGGTCCGGGACCCAGTACTTC
TRBJ2-5	-	TRBV3-1/TRBV3-2	-	CASSQELGNSLETQYF	TGTGCCAGCAGCCAGGAGCTCGGGAACAGCCTGGAGACCCAGTACTTC
TRBJ2-1	-	TRBV6-5	TRBD1	CASRPTTGTNEQFF	TGTGCCAGCAGACCGACGACAGGGACCAATGAGCAGTTCTTC
TRBJ1-1	once	TRBV5-4	-	CASNIQGKMNTEAFF	TGTGCCAGCAACATACAGGGTAAAATGAACACTGAAGCTTTCTTT
TRBJ2-7	-	TRBV4-3	-	CASSQDWAGEPYEQYF	TGCGCCAGCAGCCAAGACTGGGCAGGGGAGCCCTACGAGCAGTACTTC
TRBJ1-2	-	TRBV6-5	-	CASSYSRGFNGYTF	TGTGCCAGCAGTTATAGCAGGGGATTCAACGGCTACACCTTC
TRBJ2-1	-	TRBV6-1	TRBD2	CASSEAGPRGGEQFF	TGTGCCAGCTCTGAAGCGGGCCCACGGGGGGGTGAGCAGTTCTTC
TRBJ2-7	-	TRBV7-2	TRBD2	CASSLSPALAGVEQYF	TGTGCCAGCAGCTTAAGCCCGGCACTAGCGGGGGTGGAGCAGTACTTC
TRBJ2-7	few	TRBV7-3	-	CASSLTSGSYEQYF	TGTGCCAGCAGCTTAACCAGCGGATCCTACGAGCAGTACTTC
TRBJ1-1	-	TRBV27	-	CASSSPGGNTEAFF	TGTGCCAGCAGTTCCCCCGGGGGGAACACTGAAGCTTTCTTT
TRBJ1-5	few	TRBV19	TRBD1	CASFDRGLENQPQHF	TGTGCCAGTTTCGACAGGGGGCTGGAAAATCAGCCCCAGCATTTT
TRBJ1-1	-	TRBV2	TRBD1	CANSGQVNTEAFF	TGTGCCAATAGCGGACAGGTGAACACTGAAGCTTTCTTT
TRBJ1-6	-	TRBV28	-	CASSFGVQGTLHF	TGTGCCAGCAGTTTTGGGGTACAGGGAACCCTCCACTTT
TRBJ2-7	-	TRBV7-6	-	CASSLGASGGYEQYF	TGTGCCAGCAGCTTGGGGGCCAGTGGGGGCTACGAGCAGTACTTC
TRBJ2-5	-	TRBV11-1	TRBD2	CASSSLAGGPETQYF	TGTGCCAGCAGCTCTCTAGCGGGGGGGCCAGAGACCCAGTACTTC
TRBJ1-1	-	TRBV5-1	TRBD1	CASSPVRTGNTEAFF	TGCGCCAGCAGCCCGGTGCGGACAGGGAACACTGAAGCTTTCTTT
TRBJ1-2	-	TRBV7-7	-	CAPPLGRSGYGYTF	TGTGCCCCCCCCCTGGGGAGATCGGGGTATGGCTACACCTTC
TRBJ2-1	-	TRBV9	TRBD2	CASSVAPSGGMNEQFF	TGTGCCAGCAGCGTAGCCCCTAGCGGGGGGATGAATGAGCAGTTCTTC
TRBJ1-1	few	TRBV11-3	-	CASSPLGRSNTEAFF	TGTGCCAGCAGCCCCCTGGGCAGATCGAACACTGAAGCTTTCTTT
TRBJ2-7	-	TRBV18	TRBD1	CASSPLYPGQGHRSYEQYF	TGTGCCAGCTCACCACTGTATCCGGGACAGGGGCATCGTTCCTACGAGCAGTACTTC